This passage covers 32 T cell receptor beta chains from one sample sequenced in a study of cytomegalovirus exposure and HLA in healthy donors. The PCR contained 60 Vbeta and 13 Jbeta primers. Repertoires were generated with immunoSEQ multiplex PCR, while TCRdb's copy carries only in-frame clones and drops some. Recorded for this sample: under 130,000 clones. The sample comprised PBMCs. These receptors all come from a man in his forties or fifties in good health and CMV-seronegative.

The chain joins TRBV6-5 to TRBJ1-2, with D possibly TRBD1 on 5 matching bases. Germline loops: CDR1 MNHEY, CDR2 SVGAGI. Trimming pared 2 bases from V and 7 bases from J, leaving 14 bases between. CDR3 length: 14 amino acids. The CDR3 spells CASSYNGGEFGYTF. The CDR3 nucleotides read TGTGCCAGCAGTTACAACGGAGGGGAATTTGGCTACACCTTC.

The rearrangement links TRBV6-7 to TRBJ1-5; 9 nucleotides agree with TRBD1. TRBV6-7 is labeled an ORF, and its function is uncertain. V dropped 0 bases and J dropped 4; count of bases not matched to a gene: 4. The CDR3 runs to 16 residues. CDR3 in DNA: TGTGCCAGCAGTTACTCGACAGGGGGTCGGAATCAGCCCCAGCATTTT. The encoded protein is CASSYSTGGRNQPQHF.

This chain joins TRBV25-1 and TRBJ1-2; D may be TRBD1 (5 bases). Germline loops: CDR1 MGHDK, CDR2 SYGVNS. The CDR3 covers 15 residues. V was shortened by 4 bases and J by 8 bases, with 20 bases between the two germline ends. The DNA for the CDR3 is TGTGCCAGCAGTGCCAATAAGGACGGGGGGAGAGGCTACACCTTC. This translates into CASSANKDGGRGYTF.

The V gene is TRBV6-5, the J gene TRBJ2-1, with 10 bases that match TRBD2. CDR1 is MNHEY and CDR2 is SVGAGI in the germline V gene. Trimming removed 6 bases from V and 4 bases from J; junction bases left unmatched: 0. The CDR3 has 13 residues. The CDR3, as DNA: TGTGCCAGCAGACTAGCGGGGTACAATGAGCAGTTCTTC. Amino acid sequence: CASRLAGYNEQFF.

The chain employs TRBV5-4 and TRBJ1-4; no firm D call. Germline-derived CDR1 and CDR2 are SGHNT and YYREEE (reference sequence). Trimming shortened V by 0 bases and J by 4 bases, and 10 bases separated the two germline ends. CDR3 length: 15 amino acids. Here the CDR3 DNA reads TGTGCCAGCAGCTTGGGAGGTTTCCTTAATGAAAAACTGTTTTTT. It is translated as CASSLGGFLNEKLFF. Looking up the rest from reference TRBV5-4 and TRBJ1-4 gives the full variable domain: ETGVTQSPTHLIKTRGQQVTLRCSSQSGHNTVSWYQQALGQGPQFIFQYYREEENGRGNFPPRFSGLQFPNYSSELNVNALELDDSALYLCASSLGGFLNEKLFFGSGTQLSVL.

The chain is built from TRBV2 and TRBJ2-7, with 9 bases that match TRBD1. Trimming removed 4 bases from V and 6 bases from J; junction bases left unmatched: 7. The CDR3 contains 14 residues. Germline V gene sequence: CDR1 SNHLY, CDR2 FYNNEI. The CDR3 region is CASSASTGGGEQYF. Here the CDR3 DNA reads TGTGCCAGCAGTGCTTCGACAGGGGGTGGCGAGCAGTACTTC.

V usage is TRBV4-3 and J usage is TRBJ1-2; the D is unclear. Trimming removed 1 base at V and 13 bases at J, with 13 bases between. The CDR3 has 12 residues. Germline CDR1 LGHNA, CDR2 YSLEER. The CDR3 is CASSQVAGVRTF. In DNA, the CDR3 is TGCGCCAGCAGCCAAGTTGCCGGGGTGCGCACCTTC.

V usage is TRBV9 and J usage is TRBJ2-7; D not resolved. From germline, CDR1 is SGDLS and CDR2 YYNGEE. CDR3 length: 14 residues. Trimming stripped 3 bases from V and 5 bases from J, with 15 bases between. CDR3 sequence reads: CASSAPLGPDEQYF. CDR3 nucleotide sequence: TGTGCCAGCAGCGCACCTCTTGGCCCCGACGAGCAGTACTTC.

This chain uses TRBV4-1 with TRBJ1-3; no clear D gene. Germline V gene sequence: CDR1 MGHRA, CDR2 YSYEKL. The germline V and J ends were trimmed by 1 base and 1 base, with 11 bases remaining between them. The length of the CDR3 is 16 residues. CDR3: CASSQGMAESGNTIYF. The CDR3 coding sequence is TGCGCCAGCAGCCAAGGTATGGCTGAATCTGGAAACACCATATATTTT.

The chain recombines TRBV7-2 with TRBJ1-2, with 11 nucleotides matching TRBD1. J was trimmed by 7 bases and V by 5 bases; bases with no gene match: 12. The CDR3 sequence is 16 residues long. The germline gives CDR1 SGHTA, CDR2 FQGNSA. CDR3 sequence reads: CASSLPGTGGLGGYTF. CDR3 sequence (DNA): TGTGCCAGCAGCCTACCCGGGACAGGGGGTCTTGGTGGCTACACCTTC.

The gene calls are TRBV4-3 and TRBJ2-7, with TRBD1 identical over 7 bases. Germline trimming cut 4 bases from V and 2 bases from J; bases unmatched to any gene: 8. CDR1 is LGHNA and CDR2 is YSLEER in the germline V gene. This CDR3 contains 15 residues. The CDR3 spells CASSRNQDRTYEQYF. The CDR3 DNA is TGCGCCAGCAGCCGCAACCAGGACAGGACCTACGAGCAGTACTTC.

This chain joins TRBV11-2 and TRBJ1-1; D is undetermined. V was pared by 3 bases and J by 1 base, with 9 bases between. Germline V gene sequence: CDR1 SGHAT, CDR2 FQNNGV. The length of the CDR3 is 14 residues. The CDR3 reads CASSLLAGNTEAFF. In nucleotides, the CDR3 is TGTGCCAGCAGCTTGCTGGCGGGGAACACTGAAGCTTTCTTT.

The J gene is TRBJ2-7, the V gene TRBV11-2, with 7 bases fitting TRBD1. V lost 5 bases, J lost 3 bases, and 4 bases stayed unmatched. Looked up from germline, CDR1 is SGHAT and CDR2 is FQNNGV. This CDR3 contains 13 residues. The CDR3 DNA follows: TGTGCCAGCAGCCTCGGGACAGACTACGAGCAGTACTTC. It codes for CASSLGTDYEQYF.

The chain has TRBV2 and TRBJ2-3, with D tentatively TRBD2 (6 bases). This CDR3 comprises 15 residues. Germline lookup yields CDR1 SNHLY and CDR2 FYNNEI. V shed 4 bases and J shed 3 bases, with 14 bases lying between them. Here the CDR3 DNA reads TGTGCCAGCAGTGTACCGGGAGCCCTTACAGATACGCAGTATTTT. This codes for CASSVPGALTDTQYF.

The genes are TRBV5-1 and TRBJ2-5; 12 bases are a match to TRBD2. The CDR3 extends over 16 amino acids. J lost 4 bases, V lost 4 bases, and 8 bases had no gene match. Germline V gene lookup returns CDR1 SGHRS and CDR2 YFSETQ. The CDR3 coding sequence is TGCGCCAGCAGCGGCCTAGCGGGGGGGCAGGGAGAGACCCAGTACTTC. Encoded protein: CASSGLAGGQGETQYF.

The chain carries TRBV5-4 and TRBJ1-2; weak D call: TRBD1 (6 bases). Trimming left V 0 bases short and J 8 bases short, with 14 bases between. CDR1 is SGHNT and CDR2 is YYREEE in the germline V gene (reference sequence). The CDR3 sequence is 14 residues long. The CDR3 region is CASSLAVGANGYTF. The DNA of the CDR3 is TGTGCCAGCAGCTTGGCGGTGGGGGCCAACGGCTACACCTTC.

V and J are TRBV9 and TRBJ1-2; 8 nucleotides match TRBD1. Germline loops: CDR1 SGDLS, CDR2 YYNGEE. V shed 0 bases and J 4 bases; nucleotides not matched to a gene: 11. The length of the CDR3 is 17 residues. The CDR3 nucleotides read TGTGCCAGCAGCGTAGATGGACAGGGATGGTACGGCTATGGCTACACCTTC. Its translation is CASSVDGQGWYGYGYTF. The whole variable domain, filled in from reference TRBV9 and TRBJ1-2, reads DSGVTQTPKHLITATGQRVTLRCSPRSGDLSVYWYQQSLDQGLQFLIQYYNGEERAKGNILERFSAQQFPDLHSELNLSSLELGDSALYFCASSVDGQGWYGYGYTFGSGTRLTVV.

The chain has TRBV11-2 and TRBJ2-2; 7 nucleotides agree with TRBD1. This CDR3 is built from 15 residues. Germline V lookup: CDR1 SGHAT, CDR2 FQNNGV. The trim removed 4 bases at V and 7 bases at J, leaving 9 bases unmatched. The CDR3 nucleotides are TGTGCCAGCAGCTCCAGGACAGGATGGTTCGGGGAGCTGTTTTTT. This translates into CASSSRTGWFGELFF. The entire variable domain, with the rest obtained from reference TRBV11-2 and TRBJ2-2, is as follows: EAGVAQSPRYKIIEKRQSVAFWCNPISGHATLYWYQQILGQGPKLLIQFQNNGVVDDSQLPKDRFSAERLKGVDSTLKIQPAKLEDSAVYLCASSSRTGWFGELFFGEGSRLTVL.

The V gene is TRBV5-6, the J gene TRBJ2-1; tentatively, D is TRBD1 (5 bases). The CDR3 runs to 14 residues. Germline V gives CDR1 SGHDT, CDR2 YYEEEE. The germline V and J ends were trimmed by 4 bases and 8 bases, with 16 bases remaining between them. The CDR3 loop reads CASSMLTAHYEQFF. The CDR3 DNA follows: TGTGCCAGCAGCATGTTGACAGCCCACTATGAGCAGTTCTTC. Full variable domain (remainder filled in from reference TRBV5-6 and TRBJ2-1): DAGVTQSPTHLIKTRGQQVTLRCSPKSGHDTVSWYQQALGQGPQFIFQYYEEEERQRGNFPDRFSGHQFPNYSSELNVNALLLGDSALYLCASSMLTAHYEQFFGPGTRLTVL.

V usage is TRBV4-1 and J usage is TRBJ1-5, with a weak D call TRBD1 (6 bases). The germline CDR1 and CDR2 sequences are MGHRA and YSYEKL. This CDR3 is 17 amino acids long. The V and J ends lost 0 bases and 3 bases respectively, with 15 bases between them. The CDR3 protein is CASSQDGPSGVNQPQHF. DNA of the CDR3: TGCGCCAGCAGCCAAGATGGGCCCTCAGGGGTCAATCAGCCCCAGCATTTT.

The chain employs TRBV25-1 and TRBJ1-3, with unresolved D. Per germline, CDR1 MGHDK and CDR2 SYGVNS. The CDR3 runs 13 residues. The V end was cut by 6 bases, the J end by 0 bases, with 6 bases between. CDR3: CASSADSGNTIYF. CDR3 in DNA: TGTGCCAGCAGCGCGGACTCTGGAAACACCATATATTTT.

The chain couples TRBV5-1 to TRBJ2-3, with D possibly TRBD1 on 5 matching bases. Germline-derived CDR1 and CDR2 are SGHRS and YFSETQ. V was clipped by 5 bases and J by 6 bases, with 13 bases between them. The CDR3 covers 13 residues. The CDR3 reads CASRGQGGDTQYF. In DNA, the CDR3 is TGCGCCAGCAGGGGCCAGGGCGGTGATACGCAGTATTTT.

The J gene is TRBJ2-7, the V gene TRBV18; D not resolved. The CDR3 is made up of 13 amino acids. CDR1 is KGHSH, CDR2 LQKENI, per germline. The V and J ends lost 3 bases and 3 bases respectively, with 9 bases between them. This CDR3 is CASSPQPGYEQYF. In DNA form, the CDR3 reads TGTGCCAGCTCACCGCAACCGGGCTACGAGCAGTACTTC.

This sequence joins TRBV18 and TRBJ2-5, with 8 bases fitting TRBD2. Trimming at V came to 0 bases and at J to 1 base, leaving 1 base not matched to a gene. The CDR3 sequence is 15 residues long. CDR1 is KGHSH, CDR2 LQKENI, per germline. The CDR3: CASSPPAGGQETQYF. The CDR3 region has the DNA TGTGCCAGCTCACCACCGGCGGGGGGCCAAGAGACCCAGTACTTC.

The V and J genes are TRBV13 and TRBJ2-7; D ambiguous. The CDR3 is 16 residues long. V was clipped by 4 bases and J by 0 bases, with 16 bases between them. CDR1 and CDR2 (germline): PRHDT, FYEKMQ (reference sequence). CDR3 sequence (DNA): TGTGCCAGCAGCTCTCACGATGTAGCCAGCTCCTACGAGCAGTACTTC. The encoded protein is CASSSHDVASSYEQYF.

The CDR3 reads CASSSSTAASGAFF. CDR3 bases: TGCGCCAGCAGCTCCTCTACCGCGGCATCTGGGGCTTTCTTT. This chain uses TRBV5-1 with TRBJ1-1; D gene uncertain. V shed 3 bases and J shed 11 bases, with 20 bases lying between them. The germline V gene encodes CDR1 SGHRS and CDR2 YFSETQ. The CDR3 spans 14 residues.

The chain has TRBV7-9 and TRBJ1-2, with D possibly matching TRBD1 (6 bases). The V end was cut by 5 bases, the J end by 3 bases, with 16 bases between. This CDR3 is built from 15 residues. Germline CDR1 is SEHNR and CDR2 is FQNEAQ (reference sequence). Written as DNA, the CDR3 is TGTGCCAGCAGCCCGCCCGGACAGAGCTACTATGGCTACACCTTC. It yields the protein CASSPPGQSYYGYTF.

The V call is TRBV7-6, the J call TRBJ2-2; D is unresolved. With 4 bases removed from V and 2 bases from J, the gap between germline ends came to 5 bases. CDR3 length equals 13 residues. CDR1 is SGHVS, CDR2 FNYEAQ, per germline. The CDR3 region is CASSSLNTGELFF. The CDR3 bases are TGTGCCAGCAGCTCCCTAAACACCGGGGAGCTGTTTTTT.

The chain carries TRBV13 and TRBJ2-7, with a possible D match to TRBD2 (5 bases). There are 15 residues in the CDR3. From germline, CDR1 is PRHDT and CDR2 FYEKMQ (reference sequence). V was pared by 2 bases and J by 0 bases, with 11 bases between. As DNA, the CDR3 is TGTGCCAGCAGCTTATTGGTAGGGAGCTCCTACGAGCAGTACTTC. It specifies CASSLLVGSSYEQYF. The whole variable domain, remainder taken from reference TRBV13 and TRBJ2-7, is AAGVIQSPRHLIKEKRETATLKCYPIPRHDTVYWYQQGPGQDPQFLISFYEKMQSDKGSIPDRFSAQQFSDYHSELNMSSLELGDSALYFCASSLLVGSSYEQYFGPGTRLTVT.

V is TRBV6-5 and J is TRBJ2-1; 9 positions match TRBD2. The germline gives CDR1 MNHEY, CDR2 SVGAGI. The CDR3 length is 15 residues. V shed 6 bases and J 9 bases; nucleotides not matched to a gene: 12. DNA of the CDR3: TGTGCCAGCAGCCACAGACTAGCGGCAGATGGTGAGCAGTTCTTC. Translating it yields CASSHRLAADGEQFF.

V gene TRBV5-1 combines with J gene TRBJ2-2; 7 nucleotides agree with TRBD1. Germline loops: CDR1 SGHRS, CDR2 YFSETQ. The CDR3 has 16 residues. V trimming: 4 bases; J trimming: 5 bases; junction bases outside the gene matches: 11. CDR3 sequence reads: CASSPGQVSPTGELFF. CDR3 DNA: TGCGCCAGCAGCCCCGGACAGGTCTCCCCTACCGGGGAGCTGTTTTTT.

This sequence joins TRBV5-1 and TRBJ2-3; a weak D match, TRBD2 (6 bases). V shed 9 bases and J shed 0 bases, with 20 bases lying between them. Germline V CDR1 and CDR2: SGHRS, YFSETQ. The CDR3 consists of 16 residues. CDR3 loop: CATKRGTGTSTDTQYF. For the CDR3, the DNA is TGCGCCACTAAACGTGGCACCGGGACTAGCACAGATACGCAGTATTTT.